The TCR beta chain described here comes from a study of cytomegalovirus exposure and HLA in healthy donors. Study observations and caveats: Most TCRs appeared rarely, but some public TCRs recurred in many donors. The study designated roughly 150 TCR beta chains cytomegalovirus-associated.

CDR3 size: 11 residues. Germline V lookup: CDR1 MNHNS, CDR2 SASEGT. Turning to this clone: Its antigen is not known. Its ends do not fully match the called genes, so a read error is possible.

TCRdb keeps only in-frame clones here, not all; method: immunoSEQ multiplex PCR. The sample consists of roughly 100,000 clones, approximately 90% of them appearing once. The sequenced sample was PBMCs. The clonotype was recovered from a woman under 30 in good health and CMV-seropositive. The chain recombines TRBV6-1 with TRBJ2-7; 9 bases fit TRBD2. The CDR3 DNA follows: TGTGCCAGCAGTCGACGTAGCGGGAGCTTCTTC. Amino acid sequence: CASSRRSGSFF.